The 26 T cell receptor beta chains listed next were all sequenced from one sample in a study of blood T cell repertoires in COVID-19. TCRdb keeps only in-frame clones here, not all; method: immunoSEQ multiplex PCR. The sample includes about 470,000 clones, around 90% of them seen just once. The material sequenced was PBMCs or T cells enriched from blood (not recorded which). These receptors all stem from a woman aged 18-30 years who had recovered from COVID-19.

This chain uses TRBV10-3 with TRBJ1-1; no firm D call. CDR1 is ENHRY, CDR2 SYGVKD, per germline. The CDR3 sequence is 14 residues long. V was shortened by 3 bases and J by 2 bases, with 10 bases between the two germline ends. CDR3 DNA: TGTGCCATCAGTGAATCTATTACTAACACTGAAGCTTTCTTT. Amino acids: CAISESITNTEAFF.

The rearrangement joins TRBV5-1 to TRBJ1-1, with TRBD1 matching over 9 bases. After removal of 6 bases from V and 8 bases from J, the junction contained 8 bases not matched to a gene. The germline CDR1 and CDR2 sequences are SGHRS and YFSETQ. This CDR3 region has 13 residues. Here the CDR3 reads CASKEQGAWEAFF. The CDR3 coding sequence is TGCGCCAGCAAGGAACAGGGGGCTTGGGAAGCTTTCTTT.

The chain combines TRBV5-1 with TRBJ1-3, with 8 bases identical to TRBD1. This CDR3 contains 18 residues. V was pared by 0 bases and J by 0 bases, with 8 bases of the junction left unmatched. Germline V lookup: CDR1 SGHRS, CDR2 YFSETQ. As DNA, the CDR3 is TGCGCCAGCAGCTTGGAGAGGCGGACAGGGAGCTCTGGAAACACCATATATTTT. It is translated as CASSLERRTGSSGNTIYF.

This chain links TRBV18 with TRBJ1-6; D may be TRBD1 (6 bases). The CDR3 is 16 amino acids. Trimming removed 1 base from V and 8 bases from J, with 15 bases in between. CDR1 and CDR2 from the germline V gene are KGHSH and LQKENI. The CDR3 DNA follows: TGTGCCAGCTCACCACTTGGACAGCTGAATTATTCACCCCTCCACTTT. Translation: CASSPLGQLNYSPLHF.

V usage is TRBV4-1 and J usage is TRBJ1-4; TRBD1 matches 11 bases. The CDR3 is 19 residues long. Germline V CDR1 and CDR2: MGHRA, YSYEKL. The trim removed 4 bases at V and 5 bases at J, leaving 15 bases unmatched. CDR3 sequence reads: CASSPTPGQGVSFNEKLFF. The CDR3 nucleotides read TGCGCCAGCAGCCCGACGCCGGGACAGGGGGTGAGCTTCAATGAAAAACTGTTTTTT.

The chain is built from TRBV28 and TRBJ2-7, with TRBD2 matching 13 bases. This CDR3 has 15 residues. The V gene's germline CDR1 is MDHEN and CDR2 SYDVKM. V lost 5 bases and J lost 0; bases outside the gene matches: 1. CDR3 DNA: TGTGCCAGCAGTGGACTAGCGGGGGCCTCCTACGAGCAGTACTTC. Amino acid sequence: CASSGLAGASYEQYF.

The chain has TRBV24-1 and TRBJ2-7; D is perhaps TRBD1 (6 bases). CDR3 size: 14 residues. V lost 4 bases and J lost 2, with 11 bases in between. Germline CDR1 KGHDR, CDR2 SFDVKD. The CDR3 loop reads CATSDQQGTYEQYF. For the CDR3, the DNA is TGTGCCACCAGTGACCAACAGGGTACCTACGAGCAGTACTTC.

The gene calls are TRBV29-1 and TRBJ1-2; possible D gene TRBD1, 6 bases. Trimming removed 4 bases from V and 7 bases from J, with 13 bases in between. The germline gives CDR1 SQVTM, CDR2 ANQGSEA. CDR3 length equals 12 residues. Written as DNA, the CDR3 is TGCAGCGTTGGGACAGCTATACTTGGCTACACCTTC. Its translation: CSVGTAILGYTF.

The chain recombines TRBV24-1 with TRBJ1-2; 7 nucleotides align to TRBD1. V gave up 0 bases and J gave up 7 bases; unmatched junction bases: 7. The CDR3 runs 15 residues. From germline, CDR1 is KGHDR and CDR2 SFDVKD. The CDR3 protein is CATSDLTGVWSGYTF. DNA for the CDR3: TGTGCCACCAGTGATTTGACAGGGGTGTGGAGTGGCTACACCTTC.

This clone was picked up one time. Written as DNA, the CDR3 is TGTGCCAGCAGCCCCGGGGGCTATAATTCACCCCTCCACTTT. It specifies CASSPGGYNSPLHF. This chain links TRBV5-4 with TRBJ1-6; a weak D match, TRBD1 (5 bases). Trimming took off 4 bases at V and 3 bases at J, with 8 bases between the two ends. The CDR3 loop spans 14 amino acids. The V gene's germline CDR1 is SGHNT and CDR2 YYREEE (reference sequence).

The rearrangement joins TRBV5-4 to TRBJ2-4, with a tentative D call TRBD1 (7 bases). This CDR3 region has 16 residues. Per the germline V gene, CDR1 is SGHNT and CDR2 is YYREEE (reference sequence). V was trimmed by 0 bases and J by 3 bases, leaving 13 bases between them. DNA of the CDR3: TGTGCCAGCAGCTTGGTGGCAGGGGGAGGCAAAAACATTCAGTACTTC. Translation: CASSLVAGGGKNIQYF.

This clone was detected once. The gene calls are TRBV30 and TRBJ2-7, with D possibly being TRBD1 (6 bases). Germline V gives CDR1 GTSNPN, CDR2 SVGIG (reference sequence). This CDR3 comprises 13 residues. The ends were cut back, 3 bases at V and 3 bases at J, with 12 bases in the middle. The CDR3 here is CAWSRTAFYEQYF. The DNA for the CDR3 is TGTGCCTGGAGCCGGACAGCCTTCTACGAGCAGTACTTC.

This chain joins TRBV19 and TRBJ2-7; D uncertain. Germline V gene data show CDR1 as LNHDA and CDR2 as SQIVND (reference sequence). V lost 1 base and J 0 bases, leaving 16 bases between the germline ends. CDR3 length equals 17 residues. DNA for the CDR3: TGTGCCAGTAGTATAGCCGTCACCCAGGTGAGCTCCTACGAGCAGTACTTC. It is translated as CASSIAVTQVSSYEQYF.

The chain couples TRBV12-3 or TRBV12-4 to TRBJ2-5; D gene unclear. V gave up 4 bases and J gave up 1 base, with 7 bases separating them. The CDR3 totals 13 residues. CDR3 nucleotides: TGTGCCAGCAGTTATGACACCCAAGAGACCCAGTACTTC. Amino acids: CASSYDTQETQYF.

This chain connects TRBV7-2 to TRBJ2-1; D perhaps matches TRBD2 (6 bases). The V gene lost 4 bases and the J gene lost 5 bases, with 18 bases spanning the gap. The CDR3 sequence is 16 residues long. CDR1 and CDR2 from the germline V gene are SGHTA and FQGNSA. In nucleotides, the CDR3 is TGTGCCAGCAGCTCCCCTCGGAGGGGAAGAAACAATGAGCAGTTCTTC. This gives the protein CASSSPRRGRNNEQFF.

The V gene is TRBV19, the J gene TRBJ2-7; D is perhaps TRBD1 (5 bases). CDR1 and CDR2 from the germline V gene are LNHDA and SQIVND (reference sequence). V lost 4 bases, J lost 5 bases, and 18 bases lay in between. This CDR3 region has 15 residues. CDR3: CASSTQGGLGDEQYF. CDR3 in DNA: TGTGCCAGTAGTACCCAGGGTGGGCTTGGGGACGAGCAGTACTTC.

This chain links TRBV2 with TRBJ1-2; a possible D gene is TRBD1 (6 bases). With 6 bases removed from V and 7 bases from J, the gap between germline ends came to 18 bases. The germline V gene encodes CDR1 SNHLY and CDR2 FYNNEI. CDR3 size: 14 residues. The CDR3 coding sequence is TGTGCCAGCAGCCCTTCAGGGGCAGTGGGTGGCTACACCTTC. It yields the protein CASSPSGAVGGYTF.

V is TRBV30 and J is TRBJ2-1; TRBD2 matches at 7 bases. This CDR3 has 13 residues. The ends lost 5 bases at V and 2 bases at J; junction bases unmatched: 3. Germline V gives CDR1 GTSNPN, CDR2 SVGIG (reference sequence). CDR3 sequence reads: CAWGLDTYNEQFF. The CDR3 DNA is TGTGCCTGGGGACTAGATACCTACAATGAGCAGTTCTTC.

This chain connects TRBV6-1 to TRBJ2-7; D is undetermined. Germline CDR1 is MNHNS and CDR2 is SASEGT. CDR3 length equals 12 residues. The germline V and J ends were trimmed by 2 bases and 5 bases, with 7 bases remaining between them. This CDR3 reads CASSEQVDEQYF. The CDR3 DNA follows: TGTGCCAGCAGTGAACAGGTAGACGAGCAGTACTTC.

The rearrangement uses TRBV5-1 and TRBJ2-2; tentatively, D is TRBD1 (6 bases). CDR3 size: 15 residues. Germline-derived CDR1 and CDR2 are SGHRS and YFSETQ. Trimming removed 0 bases from V and 8 bases from J, with 14 bases in between. The CDR3 region is CASSLEPPGVGELFF. CDR3 in DNA: TGCGCCAGCAGCTTGGAACCTCCAGGGGTGGGGGAGCTGTTTTTT.

The chain uses TRBV7-2 and TRBJ2-3; D call uncertain. Trimming stripped 0 bases from V and 4 bases from J, with 5 bases between. Germline CDR1 reads SGHTA; CDR2 reads FQGNSA. The CDR3 runs to 13 residues. The CDR3 nucleotides read TGTGCCAGCAGCTTAGCTTGGCCAGATACGCAGTATTTT. Residues: CASSLAWPDTQYF.

The CDR3 nucleotides are TGTGCCAGCACTAAACGGGGGGGATATTACAATGAGCAGTTCTTC. Amino acids: CASTKRGGYYNEQFF. J is TRBJ2-1 and V is TRBV6-5; 8 bases map to TRBD2. The V gene end was trimmed by 7 bases and the J gene end by 4 bases; junction bases not matched to a gene: 9. CDR1 is MNHEY and CDR2 is SVGAGI in the germline V gene. This CDR3 contains 15 residues.

The V and J genes are TRBV5-1 and TRBJ2-1, with 7 bases matching TRBD2. Germline V gene data show CDR1 as SGHRS and CDR2 as YFSETQ. Trimming cost V 0 bases and J 7 bases; bases outside gene matches: 4. CDR3 length equals 14 residues. CDR3 nucleotides: TGCGCCAGCAGCTTGGACCTAGCGGTGAATGAGCAGTTCTTC. Amino acids: CASSLDLAVNEQFF.

The chain employs TRBV3-1 (or the pseudogene TRBV3-2) and TRBJ2-7; 10 nucleotides line up with TRBD2. CDR1 LGHDT and CDR2 YNNKEL come from the germline V gene (reference sequence). The CDR3 is 14 amino acids. With 5 bases clipped from V and 7 bases from J, the junction kept 8 bases outside the gene matches. DNA for the CDR3: TGTGCCAGCAGCAACAGCGGGGGGGCCGGGGAGCAGTACTTC. As protein: CASSNSGGAGEQYF.

The gene calls are TRBV2 and TRBJ2-4; 9 bases line up with TRBD1. The V gene end was trimmed by 5 bases and the J gene end by 6 bases; junction bases not matched to a gene: 14. The CDR3 runs to 17 residues. Germline CDR1 and CDR2: SNHLY and FYNNEI. The CDR3 loop is CASSSKSTGGWGNIQYF. In DNA form, the CDR3 reads TGTGCCAGCAGTTCTAAAAGTACAGGGGGCTGGGGAAACATTCAGTACTTC.

The V gene is TRBV5-1, the J gene TRBJ1-4; 7 bases map to TRBD1. Germline CDR1 and CDR2: SGHRS and YFSETQ. CDR3 size: 14 residues. V lost 3 bases, J lost 5 bases, and 4 bases stayed unmatched. CDR3 region: CASSSDRENEKLFF. The CDR3 DNA is TGCGCCAGCAGCTCAGACAGGGAAAATGAAAAACTGTTTTTT. The full variable domain, completed using reference TRBV5-1 and TRBJ1-4, is KAGVTQTPRYLIKTRGQQVTLSCSPISGHRSVSWYQQTPGQGLQFLFEYFSETQRNKGNFPGRFSGRQFSNSRSEMNVSTLELGDSALYLCASSSDRENEKLFFGSGTQLSVL.